This T cell receptor beta chain was recorded in a study of T-cell memory formation after mild COVID-19. Constant-segment primers and 5'RACE yielded cDNA libraries for TCR alpha and TCR beta, each carrying sample barcodes and UMIs. TCRdb used MiXCR to reprocess the 5' RACE reads, holding one entry per CDR3 protein. The profile shows approximately 60,000 distinct CDR3 sequences, roughly 10% of them singletons. Only a few counts were recorded for this clonotype. V was clipped by 5 bases and J by 8 bases; unmatched bases: 7. Germline V gives CDR1 SGHTA, CDR2 FQGNSA. This CDR3 has 15 amino acids. The TCR was taken from a man in his late teens or twenties who had mild COVID-19 (a few samples of this study predate the infection). Cell type and time point are not known. The chain employs TRBV7-2 and TRBJ2-1; 12 bases match TRBD2. The specimen sequenced was PBMCs or a T cell subset sorted from them (not recorded which). The DNA for the CDR3 is TGTGCCAGCAGCAAACTAGCGGGGGGCGGCGATGAGCAGTTCTTC. Its translation is CASSKLAGGGDEQFF.